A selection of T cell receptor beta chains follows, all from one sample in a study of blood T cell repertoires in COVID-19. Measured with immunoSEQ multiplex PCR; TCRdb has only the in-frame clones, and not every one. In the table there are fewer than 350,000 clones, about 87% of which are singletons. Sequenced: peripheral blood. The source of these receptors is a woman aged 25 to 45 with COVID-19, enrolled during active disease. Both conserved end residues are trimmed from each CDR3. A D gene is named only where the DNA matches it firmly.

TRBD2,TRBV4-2,ASSIRRGDEQY
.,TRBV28,ASSLLAWGYT
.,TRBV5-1,ASSLGGGQPQH
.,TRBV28,ASHRWPGGYT
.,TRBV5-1,ASTEASTNEKLF
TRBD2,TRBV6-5,ASSYGSSGGSAEQY
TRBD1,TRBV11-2,ASSTLTGTGDT
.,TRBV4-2,ASSPLLSTNEKLF
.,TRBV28,ASSHQGNHGYT
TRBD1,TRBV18,ASSLTGTGFPYGYT
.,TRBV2,ASSVGLGRGYT
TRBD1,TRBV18,ASSRGAGGDGYT
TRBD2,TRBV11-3,ASSPDPAGRRKQY
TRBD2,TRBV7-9,ASSPGSGGAGETQY
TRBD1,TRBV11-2,ASSANTGEETQY
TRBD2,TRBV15,ATSRVAGVYNEQF
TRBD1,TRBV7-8,ASSGSQGALGYT
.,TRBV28,ASSPTGLSGNQPQH
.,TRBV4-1,ASSPGRGGLATEAF
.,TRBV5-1,ASSLGTEGQPQH
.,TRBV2,ASSEAAGRAYNEQF
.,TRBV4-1,ASQGTEAF
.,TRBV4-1,ASSPSSIYNEQF
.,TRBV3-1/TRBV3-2,ASSHGSEAF
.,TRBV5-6,ASSLVSGSGNTIY
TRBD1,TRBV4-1,ASNLQGGNTEAF
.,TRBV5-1,ASSLVTVYNEQF
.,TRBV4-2,ASSRTGLGYT
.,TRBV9,ASSSRLGADTEAF
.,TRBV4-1,ASSRGVVGGGVADTQY
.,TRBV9,ASSVRRDYNSPLH
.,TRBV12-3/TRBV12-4,ASRETYNSPLH
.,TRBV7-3,ASSSTSGEKLF
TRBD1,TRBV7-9,ASRTGANYGYT
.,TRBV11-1,ASSLYSVIETQY
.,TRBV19,ASSPWLGRRANEQF
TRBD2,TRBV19,ASRGTSGVSEQF
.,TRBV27,ASSSGGFENTIY
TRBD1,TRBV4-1,ASSQQAFGTGVGANEKLF
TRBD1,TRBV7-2,ASSFFGQGLNEQY
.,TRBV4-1,ASSPRAGNTIY
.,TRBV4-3,ASSQDLDSEYNQPQH
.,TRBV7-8,ASSVQGSTEAF
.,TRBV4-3,ASSQDMNTYEQY
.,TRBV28,ASSTPRGAKNIQY
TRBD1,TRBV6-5,ASSYWTGNTEAF
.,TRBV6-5,ASSYGWQGWYEQY
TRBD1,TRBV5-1,ASSFKVSGGADNEQF
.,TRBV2,ASTKGQGHQPQH
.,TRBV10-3,AISELRGKNTEAF
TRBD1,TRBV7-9,ASSSDRDYGYT
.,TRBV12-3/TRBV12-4,ASYFGGTEAF
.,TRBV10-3,AISESIPAGEPSSGNTIY
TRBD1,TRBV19,ASSTPDREDIQY
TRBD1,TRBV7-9,ASSLPQDRGGGYT
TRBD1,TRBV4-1,ASSHGTGNGYT
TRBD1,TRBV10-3,AISPGTGYVAF
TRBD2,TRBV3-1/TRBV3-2,ASSQDTTSGEQF